A selection of T cell receptor beta chains follows, all from one sample in a study of cytomegalovirus exposure and HLA in healthy donors. This table comes from immunoSEQ multiplex PCR, and its TCRdb copy is limited to in-frame clones, with some not included. The repertoire holds about 140,000 clones, with about 91% as singletons. Material for sequencing was PBMCs. These receptors came from a woman in her late teens or twenties in good health and CMV-seropositive. Both conserved end residues are part of each CDR3. A D gene is named only where the DNA matches it firmly. Not every row has a clone size; where given, it reads once, few, many or a size class.

size | J | V | D | DNA | CDR3
. | TRBJ2-2 | TRBV9 | TRBD2 | TGTGCCAGCAGCCAGACCAGCGGGAGCATCACCGGGGAGCTGTTTTTT | CASSQTSGSITGELFF
. | TRBJ1-5 | TRBV7-9 | TRBD1 | TGTGCCAGCAGTCCGACAGGGGGTTTTCATCAGCCCCAGCATTTT | CASSPTGGFHQPQHF
. | TRBJ2-7 | TRBV19 | TRBD1 | TGTGCCAGTAGTATACGACAGGGTATCCACGAGCAGTACTTC | CASSIRQGIHEQYF
. | TRBJ2-1 | TRBV10-3 | TRBD2 | TGTGCCATCAAAGATAGCGGGGGGGCCGGTAATGAGCAGTTCTTC | CAIKDSGGAGNEQFF
. | TRBJ2-3 | TRBV10-3 | . | TGTGCCATCAGTGAGTCAGGGGCGCGTAGCACAGATACGCAGTATTTT | CAISESGARSTDTQYF
few | TRBJ2-7 | TRBV30 | TRBD1 | TGTGCCTGGAGGTCGCAGGGGGTGATATCCTACGAGCAGTACTTC | CAWRSQGVISYEQYF
. | TRBJ2-7 | TRBV5-1 | . | TGCGCCAGCAGCCCCCCGGGACACCGATCGTTCTCCTACGAGCAGTACTTC | CASSPPGHRSFSYEQYF
. | TRBJ1-2 | TRBV6-1 | . | TGTGCCAGCAGTGAAAGGGTCAGGGTAGGCGGCTACACCTTC | CASSERVRVGGYTF
. | TRBJ2-6 | TRBV4-3 | TRBD2 | TGCGCCAGCAGCGTCCGGGGGGGCCCTGGGGCCAACGTCCTGACTTTC | CASSVRGGPGANVLTF
. | TRBJ2-6 | TRBV5-6 | TRBD1 | TGTGCCAGCAGCACCGGGACAGGGAGGTACGGGGCCAACGTCCTGACTTTC | CASSTGTGRYGANVLTF
once | TRBJ2-5 | TRBV6-6 | TRBD1 | TGTGCCAGCAGTTACTCAGGCAGGGGGTCGTCGGAGACCCAGTACTTC | CASSYSGRGSSETQYF